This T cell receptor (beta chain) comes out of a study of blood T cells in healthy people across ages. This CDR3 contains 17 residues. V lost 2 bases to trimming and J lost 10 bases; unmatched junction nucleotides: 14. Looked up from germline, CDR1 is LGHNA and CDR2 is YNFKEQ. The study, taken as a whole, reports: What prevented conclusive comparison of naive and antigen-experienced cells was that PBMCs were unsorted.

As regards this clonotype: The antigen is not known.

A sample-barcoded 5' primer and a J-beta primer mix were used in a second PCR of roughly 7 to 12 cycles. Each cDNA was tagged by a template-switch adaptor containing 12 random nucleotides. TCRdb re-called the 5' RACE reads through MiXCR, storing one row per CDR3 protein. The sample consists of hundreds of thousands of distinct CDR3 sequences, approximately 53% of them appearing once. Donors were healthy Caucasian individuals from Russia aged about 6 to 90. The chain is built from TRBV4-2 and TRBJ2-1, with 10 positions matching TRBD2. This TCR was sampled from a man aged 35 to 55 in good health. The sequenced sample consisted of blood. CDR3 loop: CASSQSTSGESSYEQFF. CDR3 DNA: TGTGCCAGCAGCCAAAGTACTAGCGGGGAAAGCTCCTACGAGCAGTTCTTC.